These T cell receptor beta chains were read from a single sample in a study of early T cells in non-severe SARS-CoV-2 infection. From the 5' RACE reads, TCRdb called clonotypes with MiXCR, one entry per CDR3 protein. The sample holds roughly 65,000 distinct CDR3 sequences, about a tenth seen once. The sample taken for sequencing was whole blood. The receptor set was obtained from an adult who was a healthcare worker with PCR-confirmed SARS-CoV-2 infection or an uninfected control (not recorded which). Both conserved end residues are part of each CDR3. D genes are given only for firm matches. Rows give clone size only sometimes, using once, few, many, or a class for an expanded clone.

TRBV20-1	-	many	TRBJ2-1	CSATDPGPLSYNEQFF	TGCAGTGCTACCGATCCGGGACCTCTATCCTACAATGAGCAGTTCTTC
TRBV20-1	-	few	TRBJ2-7	CSADTSYEQYF	TGCAGTGCGGACACCTCCTACGAGCAGTACTTC
TRBV7-6	-	many	TRBJ2-7	CASSLGETTYEQYF	TGTGCCAGCAGCTTAGGGGAGACAACCTACGAGCAGTACTTC
TRBV6-1	TRBD2	few	TRBJ2-3	CASHGGEGGHTDTQYF	TGTGCCAGCCACGGTGGAGAGGGAGGGCACACAGATACGCAGTATTTT
TRBV27	TRBD1	-	TRBJ2-1	CASLGQGYEQFF	TGTGCCAGCCTAGGACAGGGGTATGAGCAGTTCTTC
TRBV4-1	TRBD2	few	TRBJ2-1	CASSRSREGNNEQFF	TGCGCCAGCAGCCGATCCAGGGAGGGTAACAATGAGCAGTTCTTC
TRBV28	-	-	TRBJ2-7	CASGYEQYF	TGTGCCAGCGGTTACGAGCAGTACTTC
TRBV10-1	-	-	TRBJ2-2	CASRAAQGTGELFF	TGTGCCAGTCGTGCGGCCCAGGGGACCGGGGAGCTGTTTTTT
TRBV5-4	-	many	TRBJ2-1	CASSLGSGRGEFF	TGTGCCAGCAGCTTGGGTTCGGGCAGGGGAGAATTCTTC
TRBV28	TRBD2	few	TRBJ2-7	CASSSPNRAGVPPSYEQYF	TGTGCCAGCAGTTCCCCCAACAGAGCGGGAGTCCCCCCATCCTACGAGCAGTACTTC
TRBV10-3	TRBD2	many	TRBJ2-5	CAISDPARLGGRETQYF	TGTGCCATCAGTGACCCTGCGCGATTGGGCGGGAGAGAGACCCAGTACTTC
TRBV4-3	-	-	TRBJ2-1	CASSQDWGGRLWFF	TGCGCCAGCAGCCAAGATTGGGGCGGGCGTCTTTGGTTCTTC
TRBV7-3	TRBD2	many	TRBJ2-1	CASSSNGETSGPNEQFF	TGTGCCAGCAGCTCTAACGGGGAGACTAGCGGGCCTAATGAGCAGTTCTTC
TRBV5-1	-	many	TRBJ1-1	CASSLGGSSGRLSTEAFF	TGCGCCAGCAGCTTGGGGGGTTCGTCAGGGCGCTTGAGCACTGAAGCTTTCTTT
TRBV29-1	-	-	TRBJ1-1	CSVGMTRKAFF	TGCAGCGTGGGAATGACACGGAAAGCTTTCTTT
TRBV19	-	few	TRBJ2-3	CASSSARVTDTQYF	TGTGCCAGTAGTTCCGCCAGGGTGACAGATACGCAGTATTTT
TRBV3-1	TRBD2	few	TRBJ2-1	CASSRPGLAGYNEQFF	TGTGCCAGCAGCCGACCGGGACTAGCTGGCTACAATGAGCAGTTCTTC
TRBV7-9	TRBD1	few	TRBJ2-1	CASSGGQGNEQFF	TGTGCCAGCTCAGGGGGACAGGGCAATGAGCAGTTCTTC
TRBV3-1	-	few	TRBJ2-4	CASSRLVGNIQYF	TGTGCCAGCAGCCGCTTAGTCGGAAACATTCAGTACTTC
TRBV12-3/TRBV12-4	-	few	TRBJ1-5	CASSLAAGQPQHF	TGTGCCAGCAGTTTAGCGGCGGGACAGCCCCAGCATTTT
TRBV19	-	many	TRBJ2-1	CASSIGTNNEQFF	TGTGCCAGTAGTATCGGGACAAATAATGAGCAGTTCTTC
TRBV20-1	-	-	TRBJ1-4	CSARGLGEVEKLFF	TGCAGTGCTAGAGGTCTCGGGGAGGTTGAAAAACTGTTTTTT
TRBV28	-	-	TRBJ2-1	CASSLWRGVDEQFF	TGTGCCAGCAGTTTGTGGAGGGGGGTTGATGAGCAGTTCTTC
TRBV6-2/TRBV6-3	TRBD1	-	TRBJ1-5	CASSIDRGLGSNQPQHF	TGTGCCAGCAGTATCGACAGGGGGCTAGGTAGCAATCAGCCCCAGCATTTT
TRBV28	TRBD2	few	TRBJ2-3	CASSPSGRFDTQYF	TGTGCCAGCAGTCCTAGCGGGAGATTCGATACGCAGTATTTT
TRBV25-1	TRBD1	many	TRBJ1-2	CATLTGLHGYTF	TGTGCCACCCTGACAGGGCTCCATGGCTACACCTTC
TRBV4-1	-	-	TRBJ1-4	CASSIGRLEKLFF	TGCGCCAGCAGCATCGGTCGTCTTGAAAAACTGTTTTTT
TRBV14	-	-	TRBJ1-1	CASSEAVRTEAFF	TGTGCCAGCAGCGAGGCGGTGAGAACTGAAGCTTTCTTT
TRBV7-9	-	many	TRBJ2-7	CASSSPDRFPYEQYF	TGTGCCAGCAGCTCGCCAGACAGGTTCCCCTACGAGCAGTACTTC
TRBV12-3/TRBV12-4	-	-	TRBJ1-1	CASSPRAGVNTEAFF	TGTGCCAGCAGTCCCCGGGCAGGGGTCAACACTGAAGCTTTCTTT
TRBV7-9	TRBD2	few	TRBJ2-1	CASRSGTNYNEQFF	TGTGCCAGCAGGTCCGGGACTAACTACAATGAGCAGTTCTTC
TRBV11-2	TRBD2	-	TRBJ2-7	CASSSSGSSYEQYF	TGTGCCAGCAGCTCTAGCGGGAGCTCCTACGAGCAGTACTTC
TRBV20-1	-	few	TRBJ2-7	CSASSLRSYEQYF	TGCAGTGCTAGTTCCCTCAGGTCCTACGAGCAGTACTTC
TRBV5-1	TRBD2	-	TRBJ2-3	CATQLAGGKDTQYF	TGCGCCACCCAACTAGCGGGAGGGAAAGATACGCAGTATTTT
TRBV4-1	TRBD2	-	TRBJ2-5	CASSQDLAGETQYF	TGCGCCAGCAGCCAAGATCTAGCGGGAGAGACCCAGTACTTC
TRBV5-1	TRBD1	many	TRBJ2-1	CASSFRQGEGYNEQFF	TGCGCCAGCAGCTTTAGGCAGGGGGAAGGGTACAATGAGCAGTTCTTC
TRBV20-1	-	few	TRBJ2-5	CSARDSRRPHF	TGCAGTGCTAGAGATTCGCGACGACCCCACTTC
TRBV27	-	few	TRBJ2-6	CASMVPGANVLTF	TGTGCCAGCATGGTCCCTGGGGCCAACGTCCTGACTTTC
TRBV3-2	-	many	TRBJ1-1	CASSHRKRMNTEAFF	TGTGCCAGCAGCCACAGGAAGAGGATGAACACTGAAGCTTTCTTT
TRBV20-1	TRBD1	-	TRBJ2-7	CSARDDRGLDEQYF	TGCAGTGCTAGAGATGACAGGGGGCTTGATGAGCAGTACTTC
TRBV20-1	-	many	TRBJ1-2	CSARDGYIKTTNYGYTF	TGCAGTGCTAGAGATGGGTATATAAAAACCACTAACTATGGCTACACCTTC
TRBV7-2	-	many	TRBJ2-1	CASSLASMDNEQFF	TGTGCCAGCAGCTTAGCTTCTATGGACAATGAGCAGTTCTTC
TRBV20-1	-	many	TRBJ2-1	CSASRVGQFF	TGCAGTGCTAGTCGGGTGGGGCAGTTCTTC
TRBV15	TRBD1	few	TRBJ1-2	CATSRDLGQGGGYTF	TGTGCCACCAGCAGGGACCTAGGACAGGGAGGCGGCTACACCTTC
TRBV2	-	few	TRBJ2-2	CASRRDIPGELFF	TGTGCCAGCAGGAGGGACATACCCGGGGAGCTGTTTTTT
TRBV6-5	-	-	TRBJ2-1	CASSVQKWNEQFF	TGTGCCAGCAGTGTACAAAAGTGGAATGAGCAGTTCTTC
TRBV12-3/TRBV12-4	-	many	TRBJ1-1	CASTQEAGMNTEAFF	TGTGCCAGCACCCAGGAGGCAGGGATGAACACTGAAGCTTTCTTT
TRBV6-6	TRBD2	few	TRBJ2-3	CASSYRTSGRAPTDTQYF	TGTGCCAGCAGTTACCGGACTAGCGGGAGGGCCCCAACAGATACGCAGTATTTT
TRBV14	-	many	TRBJ2-5	CASSHHRDSEETQYF	TGTGCCAGCAGCCATCACCGGGACTCCGAAGAGACCCAGTACTTC
TRBV7-2	TRBD2	many	TRBJ2-3	CASSLRASGAKGTQYF	TGTGCCAGCAGCTTAAGGGCTAGCGGGGCGAAGGGTACGCAGTATTTT
TRBV7-9	-	-	TRBJ2-2	CASSQLLALTGELFF	TGTGCCAGCAGCCAGCTCCTCGCTCTCACCGGGGAGCTGTTTTTT
TRBV20-1	-	many	TRBJ2-7	CSAREKVITYEQYF	TGCAGTGCTAGAGAAAAGGTCATCACCTACGAGCAGTACTTC
TRBV6-5	TRBD2	many	TRBJ2-7	CASSYAAGLAVYEQYF	TGTGCCAGCAGTTACGCCGCGGGACTAGCCGTCTACGAGCAGTACTTC
TRBV2	-	few	TRBJ1-1	CASSETGTNTEAFF	TGTGCCAGCAGCGAAACAGGGACGAACACTGAAGCTTTCTTT
TRBV19	TRBD1	many	TRBJ2-7	CASSIDHRGAYEQYF	TGTGCCAGTAGTATAGATCACAGGGGGGCCTACGAGCAGTACTTC
TRBV5-1	TRBD1	-	TRBJ2-1	CASSFIGQGGDEQFF	TGCGCCAGCAGCTTTATAGGACAGGGGGGAGATGAGCAGTTCTTC